Included here is one T cell receptor (beta chain) sequence, with context. The CDR3 has 16 residues. Germline-derived CDR1 and CDR2 are MNHEY and SMNVEV (reference sequence). V lost 3 bases to trimming and J lost 4 bases; unmatched junction nucleotides: 9. This specimen belongs to a study of blood T cell repertoires in COVID-19. Profiling relied on immunoSEQ multiplex PCR, and the TCRdb table lists in-frame clones only, not all of them. The repertoire holds 200,000 or so clones, over 70% seen once, with around 3.6% in the top ten. This TCR derives from a woman aged 30 to 39 who had been exposed to COVID-19. The V and J genes are TRBV27 and TRBJ2-5; 9 bases are a match to TRBD1. Specimen: PBMCs or T cells enriched from blood (not recorded which). The CDR3 region is CASSFEGQGLRETQYF. The CDR3 DNA reads TGTGCCAGCAGTTTTGAAGGACAGGGGTTGCGAGAGACCCAGTACTTC.